This TCR beta chain was captured by sequencing in a study of memory CD4+ T cells and cytomegalovirus serostatus. Study-wide background: This sample comes from healthy Belgian adults, 9 CMV seropositive, approximately 23 seronegative. Overall study results and limits: Median bootstrapped AUC for CMV status was approximately 0.96 originally, 0.75 to 0.91 US-trained.

Remarks on this clone: What it recognizes is unknown.

Germline V gene sequence: CDR1 SGHDT, CDR2 YYEEEE. J gave up 8 bases and V 0 bases, and 2 bases lay outside the gene matches. This CDR3 is built from 12 residues. Single viable CD3+CD4+CD8-CD45RO+ cells were sorted as the memory CD4+ T cells. The assay was immunoSEQ multiplex PCR, and TCRdb's table has in-frame clones only and misses some. Among tens of thousands of clones listed, 76% were seen once. The chain carries TRBV5-6 and TRBJ2-7, with 7 bases that match TRBD1. This receptor was obtained from an adult in good health and CMV-seronegative. The sequencing sample was made of memory CD4+ T cells from blood. CDR3 protein: CASSLGTGKQYF. The CDR3 DNA follows: TGTGCCAGCAGCTTGGGGACAGGCAAGCAGTACTTC.